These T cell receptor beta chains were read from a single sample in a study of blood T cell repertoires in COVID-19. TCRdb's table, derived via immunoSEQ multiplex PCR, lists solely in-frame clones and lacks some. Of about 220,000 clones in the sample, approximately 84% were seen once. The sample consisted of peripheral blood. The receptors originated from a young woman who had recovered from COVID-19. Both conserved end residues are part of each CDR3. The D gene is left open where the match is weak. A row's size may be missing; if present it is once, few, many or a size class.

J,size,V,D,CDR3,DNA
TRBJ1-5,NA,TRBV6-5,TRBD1,CASTGGQGMFQPQHF,TGTGCCAGCACAGGAGGACAGGGTATGTTTCAGCCCCAGCATTTT
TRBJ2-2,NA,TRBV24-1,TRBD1,CATNALDRGLPGELFF,TGTGCCACCAATGCACTGGACAGGGGGTTGCCCGGGGAGCTGTTTTTT
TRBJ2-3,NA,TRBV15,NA,CATSNGETTDTQYF,TGTGCCACCAGTAATGGAGAGACCACAGATACGCAGTATTTT
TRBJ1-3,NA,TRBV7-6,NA,CASSGAWTAIGNTIYF,TGTGCCAGCAGCGGCGCGTGGACAGCGATTGGAAACACCATATATTTT
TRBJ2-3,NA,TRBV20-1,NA,CSAYSRDTQYF,TGCAGTGCTTATTCTCGGGATACGCAGTATTTT
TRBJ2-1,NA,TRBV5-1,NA,CASSLAPSWNEQFF,TGCGCCAGCAGCTTGGCTCCTAGCTGGAATGAGCAGTTCTTC
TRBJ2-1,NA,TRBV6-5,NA,CASSYREIGDEQFF,TGTGCCAGCAGTTACAGGGAGATCGGGGATGAGCAGTTCTTC
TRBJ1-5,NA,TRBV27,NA,CASSLLNQPQHF,TGTGCCAGCAGTTTACTCAATCAGCCCCAGCATTTT
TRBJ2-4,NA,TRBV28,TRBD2,CASSSPWASGGRPAKNIQYF,TGTGCCAGCAGTTCCCCCTGGGCTAGCGGGGGCCGGCCAGCCAAAAACATTCAGTACTTC
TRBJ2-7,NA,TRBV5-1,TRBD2,CASSSLAGGDVEQYF,TGCGCCAGCAGCTCCTTAGCGGGGGGGGATGTGGAGCAGTACTTC
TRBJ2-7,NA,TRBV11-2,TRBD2,CASSLVGGRAREQYF,TGTGCCAGCAGCTTAGTGGGCGGGAGGGCAAGGGAGCAGTACTTC
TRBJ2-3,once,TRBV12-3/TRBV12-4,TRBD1,CASSLSQGAQYF,TGTGCCAGCAGTTTATCGCAGGGGGCTCAGTATTTT
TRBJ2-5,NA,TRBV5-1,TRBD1,CASSFAGTGAKTQYF,TGCGCCAGCAGCTTTGCCGGGACAGGGGCCAAGACCCAGTACTTC
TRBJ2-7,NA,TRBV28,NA,CASSALISYEQYF,TGTGCCAGCAGTGCCCTAATATCCTACGAGCAGTACTTC
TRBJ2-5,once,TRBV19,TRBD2,CASSTTPGGSETQYF,TGTGCCAGTAGTACCACCCCGGGAGGATCAGAGACCCAGTACTTC
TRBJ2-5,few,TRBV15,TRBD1,CATSSDRGLRETQYF,TGTGCCACCAGCAGTGACAGGGGCCTAAGAGAGACCCAGTACTTC
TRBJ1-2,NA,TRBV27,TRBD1,CASSQGTGGGYTF,TGTGCCAGCAGCCAGGGGACAGGGGGAGGCTACACCTTC
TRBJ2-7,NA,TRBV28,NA,CASGGGGSSYEQYF,TGTGCCAGCGGGGGGGGCGGTAGCTCCTACGAGCAGTACTTC
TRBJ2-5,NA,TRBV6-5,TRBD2,CASSRPLAGGETQYF,TGTGCCAGCAGTCGACCACTAGCGGGGGGAGAGACCCAGTACTTC
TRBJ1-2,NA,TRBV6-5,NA,CASSYLQGGGYTF,TGTGCCAGCAGTTACCTCCAGGGTGGCGGCTACACCTTC
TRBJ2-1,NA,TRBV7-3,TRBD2,CASSLNGGTNNEQFF,TGTGCCAGCAGCTTAAATGGGGGGACTAACAATGAGCAGTTCTTC
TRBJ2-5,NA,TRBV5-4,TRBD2,CASSVGTSGQTQYF,TGTGCCAGCAGCGTGGGGACTAGCGGTCAGACCCAGTACTTC
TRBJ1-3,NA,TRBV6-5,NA,CASSYSYASSGNTIYF,TGTGCCAGCAGTTACTCTTACGCGAGCTCTGGAAACACCATATATTTT
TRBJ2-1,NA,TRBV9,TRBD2,CASSVNAGGGYNEQFF,TGTGCCAGCAGCGTAAATGCGGGAGGGGGATACAATGAGCAGTTCTTC
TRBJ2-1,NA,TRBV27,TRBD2,CASTLAGGDNEQFF,TGTGCCAGCACTTTAGCGGGAGGGGACAATGAGCAGTTCTTC
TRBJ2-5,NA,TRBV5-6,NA,CASTLSVQETQYF,TGTGCCAGCACCCTTTCCGTCCAAGAGACCCAGTACTTC
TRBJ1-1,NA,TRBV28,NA,CASSLGGGRRPEAFF,TGTGCCAGCAGTTTAGGGGGGGGACGTCGTCCTGAAGCTTTCTTT
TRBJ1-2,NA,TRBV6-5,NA,CASTNGAGYGYTF,TGTGCCAGCACCAATGGGGCCGGTTATGGCTACACCTTC
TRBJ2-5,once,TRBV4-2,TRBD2,CASSQEGTGGPGETQYF,TGTGCCAGCAGCCAAGAAGGGACGGGAGGGCCTGGAGAGACCCAGTACTTC
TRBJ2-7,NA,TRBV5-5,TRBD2,CASSLGGGGAYEQYF,TGTGCCAGCAGCTTGGGAGGCGGGGGAGCCTACGAGCAGTACTTC
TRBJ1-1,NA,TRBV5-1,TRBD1,CASSLVIQAQGDTEAFF,TGCGCCAGCAGCTTGGTGATACAGGCGCAGGGGGACACTGAAGCTTTCTTT
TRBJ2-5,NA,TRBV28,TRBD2,CASLRTSSETQYF,TGTGCCAGCCTGAGGACTAGTTCAGAGACCCAGTACTTC
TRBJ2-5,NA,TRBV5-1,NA,CASSLEGAGETQYF,TGCGCCAGCAGCTTGGAAGGGGCTGGGGAGACCCAGTACTTC
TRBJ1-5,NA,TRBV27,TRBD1,CASKALTGERNQPQHF,TGTGCCAGCAAGGCCCTGACAGGGGAGCGCAATCAGCCCCAGCATTTT
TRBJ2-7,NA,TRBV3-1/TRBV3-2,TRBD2,CASSQSTSGSSYEQYF,TGTGCCAGCAGCCAGTCGACTAGCGGGAGCTCCTACGAGCAGTACTTC
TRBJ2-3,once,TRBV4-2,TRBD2,CASSQDRLAGGASTDTQYF,TGTGCCAGCAGCCAAGATCGACTAGCGGGAGGTGCCAGCACAGATACGCAGTATTTT
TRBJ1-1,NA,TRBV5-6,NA,CASSEPGTNTEAFF,TGTGCCAGCAGCGAGCCCGGGACAAACACTGAAGCTTTCTTT
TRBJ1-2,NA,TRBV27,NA,CASSSSLGARGGYTF,TGTGCCAGCAGTTCCTCTCTAGGGGCTCGAGGAGGCTACACCTTC
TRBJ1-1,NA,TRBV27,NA,CASSLSPLVNTEAFF,TGTGCCAGCAGTTTATCCCCCCTCGTGAACACTGAAGCTTTCTTT
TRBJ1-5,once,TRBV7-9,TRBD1,CASSQQGDSGPQHF,TGTGCCAGCAGCCAACAGGGGGACTCGGGGCCCCAGCATTTT
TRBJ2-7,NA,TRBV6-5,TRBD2,CASTLRGLAGGGLYF,TGTGCCAGCACCCTACGGGGACTAGCGGGAGGCGGTCTGTACTTC
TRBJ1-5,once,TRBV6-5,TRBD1,CASRRNRGEGQPQHF,TGTGCCAGCAGACGTAACAGGGGCGAGGGTCAGCCCCAGCATTTT
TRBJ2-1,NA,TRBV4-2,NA,CASSQDIRDNEQFF,TGTGCCAGCAGCCAAGATATCCGAGACAATGAGCAGTTCTTC
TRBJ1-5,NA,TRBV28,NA,CASRPRLLGASNQPQHF,TGTGCCAGCAGACCCAGGTTGCTGGGGGCGAGCAATCAGCCCCAGCATTTT
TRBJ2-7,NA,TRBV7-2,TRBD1,CASSPRRDRYYEQYF,TGTGCCAGCAGCCCGCGTCGGGACAGATACTACGAGCAGTACTTC
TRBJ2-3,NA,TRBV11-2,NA,CASSAGTSPHTDTQYF,TGTGCCAGCAGCGCTGGGACTTCCCCTCACACAGATACGCAGTATTTT
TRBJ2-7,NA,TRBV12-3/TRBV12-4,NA,CASSLGGGYEQYF,TGTGCCAGCAGTTTGGGGGGAGGTTACGAGCAGTACTTC
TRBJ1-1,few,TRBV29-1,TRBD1,CSVEGQGAGTEAFF,TGCAGCGTTGAAGGCCAGGGGGCAGGCACTGAAGCTTTCTTT